This T cell receptor beta chain came from a study of PD-1 blockade in mismatch repair-deficient tumors. As for the study in general: Enrolled about 2013-2017, patients had progressing, pretreated mismatch repair-deficient cancers of about a dozen types.

General study findings and limits: Tumor-resident clones, often absent from pretreatment blood, expanded after pembrolizumab and then contracted.

PCR or immunohistochemistry showed mismatch repair deficiency in every enrolled patient. TCRs were sequenced from three patients responding to pembrolizumab. With 1 base clipped from V and 7 bases from J, the junction kept 7 bases outside the gene matches. This CDR3 comprises 16 residues. In germline, CDR1 is SGHRS, CDR2 YFSETQ. Repertoires were generated with immunoSEQ multiplex PCR, while TCRdb's copy carries only in-frame clones and drops some. The data show some 120,000 clones, with 60% to 85% seen just once and roughly 4.5% held by the top ten. On this clone itself: Its target is not known.

The sequence was collected from an adult with mismatch repair-deficient cancer. J is TRBJ2-1 and V is TRBV5-1, with 11 positions matching TRBD2. The starting material was peripheral blood, obtained roughly 60 weeks after starting pembrolizumab. Written as DNA, the CDR3 is TGCGCCAGCAGCTTGTTCGGGACTAGCGGCCTAAATGAGCAGTTCTTC. Translation gives CASSLFGTSGLNEQFF.